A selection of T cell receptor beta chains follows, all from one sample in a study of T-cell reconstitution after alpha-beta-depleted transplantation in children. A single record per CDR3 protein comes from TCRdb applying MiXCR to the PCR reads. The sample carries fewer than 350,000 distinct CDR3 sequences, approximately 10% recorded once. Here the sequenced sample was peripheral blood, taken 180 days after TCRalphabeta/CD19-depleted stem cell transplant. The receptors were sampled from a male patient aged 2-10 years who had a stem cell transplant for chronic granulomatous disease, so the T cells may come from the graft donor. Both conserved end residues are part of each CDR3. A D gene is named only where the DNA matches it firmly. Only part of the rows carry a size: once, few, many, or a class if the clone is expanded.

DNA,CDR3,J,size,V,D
TGTGCCAGCAGGCGGAAAGAGACCCAGTACTTC,CASRRKETQYF,TRBJ2-5,many,TRBV6-1,.
TGTGCCAGCAGCCCCATTACGAGCACAGATACGCAGTATTTT,CASSPITSTDTQYF,TRBJ2-3,many,TRBV7-2,.
TGTGCCAGCAGTGCGGGACGGAGCTCCTACGAGCAGTACTTC,CASSAGRSSYEQYF,TRBJ2-7,many,TRBV13,.
TGCAGTGCTAGTGTACTAGCGGGGGATTTAGATACGCAGTATTTT,CSASVLAGDLDTQYF,TRBJ2-3,many,TRBV20-1,TRBD2
TGCAGTGCTCGCAGCGGGGGTTACGAGCAGTACTTC,CSARSGGYEQYF,TRBJ2-7,many,TRBV20-1,TRBD2
TGCGCCAGCCGGGTCTCCTACAATGAGCAGTTCTTC,CASRVSYNEQFF,TRBJ2-1,many,TRBV10-2,.
TGCAGCGCCATGACTAGCACTCGGAATGAGCAGTTCTTC,CSAMTSTRNEQFF,TRBJ2-1,many,TRBV29-1,TRBD2
TGTGCCAGCAGCATTCGGACAGGTGGCCCATCTGGGGCCAACGTCCTGACTTTC,CASSIRTGGPSGANVLTF,TRBJ2-6,many,TRBV21-1,.
TGTGCCAGCAGCCAAGTCATCGGGAGGGTTATCACCGGGGAGCTGTTTTTT,CASSQVIGRVITGELFF,TRBJ2-2,many,TRBV3-1,TRBD2
TGTGCCAGCAAGCCGCGGGGGGGCCTGGACGAGCAGTACTTC,CASKPRGGLDEQYF,TRBJ2-7,many,TRBV6-2/TRBV6-3,TRBD2
TGCAGCGTTGTAGAGGGGGAGCTGTTTTTT,CSVVEGELFF,TRBJ2-2,many,TRBV29-1,.
TGTGCCATCAGTGGGGAACAGGGGTACAATGAGCAGTTCTTC,CAISGEQGYNEQFF,TRBJ2-1,many,TRBV10-3,TRBD1
TGTGCCAGCAGGTTATTTCAGGCGGATAATGAAAAACTGTTTTTT,CASRLFQADNEKLFF,TRBJ1-4,many,TRBV6-5,.
TGCAGTGCTGGGGGACCTCCTAAGTATGAGCAGTTCTTC,CSAGGPPKYEQFF,TRBJ2-1,many,TRBV20-1,.
TGTGCCAGTTTAGGCGGGAGGGGCACCGGGGAGCTGTTTTTT,CASLGGRGTGELFF,TRBJ2-2,few,TRBV2,TRBD2
TGTGCCAGCAGCGTAGGAGCTAGCGGTTCCTACAATGAGCAGTTCTTC,CASSVGASGSYNEQFF,TRBJ2-1,many,TRBV9,TRBD2
TGTGCCAGCAGCTCAGGGACAGGGCGGAACTATGGCTACACCTTC,CASSSGTGRNYGYTF,TRBJ1-2,few,TRBV7-2,TRBD1
TGTGCCAGCTCAACAACAGGGTCTCCTGGGGGACAGCCCCAGCATTTT,CASSTTGSPGGQPQHF,TRBJ1-5,.,TRBV18,.
TGTGCCAGCATGACTAGCGGGGACTTATACGAGCAGTACTTC,CASMTSGDLYEQYF,TRBJ2-7,many,TRBV28,TRBD2
TGCAGTGCAAACGAGATCGGCATTGGCGGGGCATTCCAAGAGACCCAGTACTTC,CSANEIGIGGAFQETQYF,TRBJ2-5,.,TRBV20-1,.
TGTGCCAGCAGCTTAACGTCCATTAATGAGCAGTTCTTC,CASSLTSINEQFF,TRBJ2-1,many,TRBV7-3,.
TGTGCCAGCACCGTCGAGCGGGCGAGCGAGCAGTACTTC,CASTVERASEQYF,TRBJ2-7,many,TRBV13,.
TGTGCCAGCAGTGTGACAGGGCCCCCCTACGAGCAGTACTTC,CASSVTGPPYEQYF,TRBJ2-7,many,TRBV28,TRBD1
TGTGCCAGCAGTAGTAAAGGCGGGAGAGCCAATGAGCAGTTCTTC,CASSSKGGRANEQFF,TRBJ2-1,many,TRBV7-9,TRBD2
TGTGCCAGCAGCTTAAGGGATGACATTCAGTACTTC,CASSLRDDIQYF,TRBJ2-4,many,TRBV7-2,.
TGTGCCAGCAGTGAATGGGGGGCTGGGCGGGGCACTGAAGCTTTCTTT,CASSEWGAGRGTEAFF,TRBJ1-1,many,TRBV25-1,.
TGTGCCAGCAGCCACTATGAAGACGATGAGCAGTTCTTC,CASSHYEDDEQFF,TRBJ2-1,many,TRBV6-1,.
TGTGCCAGCAGCTTAGGTTGGGCAGGGGCTGGGGGCAATCAGCCCCAGCATTTT,CASSLGWAGAGGNQPQHF,TRBJ1-5,many,TRBV7-6,.
TGTGCCAGCAGTTACTCGGTTTATTTGATGGCAGGGGCCACCGGGGAGCTGTTTTTT,CASSYSVYLMAGATGELFF,TRBJ2-2,many,TRBV6-5,.
TGCAGTGCTAGAGATTTGAGGGATTTCTCCTACAATGAGCAGTTCTTC,CSARDLRDFSYNEQFF,TRBJ2-1,many,TRBV20-1,.
TGTGCCAGCAGCTTAGCTCGGTCGGGTCCCACCGGGGAGCTGTTTTTT,CASSLARSGPTGELFF,TRBJ2-2,many,TRBV7-2,.
TGTGCCAGCAGCGCCAAGGGGCTTTCGGGCACTGAAGCTTTCTTT,CASSAKGLSGTEAFF,TRBJ1-1,many,TRBV5-4,.
TGTGCCAGCAGTCCTCCCGGACTAGCGGGACCTAACAATGAGCAGTTCTTC,CASSPPGLAGPNNEQFF,TRBJ2-1,many,TRBV9,TRBD2
TGTGCCAGTAGTATAACCAGGAGAGATGGCTACACCTTC,CASSITRRDGYTF,TRBJ1-2,.,TRBV19,.
TGCAGTGCTAGAAGGGCGTCTGGGGCCAACGTCCTGACTTTC,CSARRASGANVLTF,TRBJ2-6,many,TRBV20-1,.
TGCGCCAGCAGTGTTGGACTAGCGGGGTACGAGCAGTACTTC,CASSVGLAGYEQYF,TRBJ2-7,many,TRBV10-2,TRBD2
TGTGCCAGCAGCGCCGAGGGGTGGATCGGGAGGGATTCCTACAATGAGCAGTTCTTC,CASSAEGWIGRDSYNEQFF,TRBJ2-1,once,TRBV9,TRBD2
TGTGCCAGCAGTTTATCCCACAGGGCTCAAGAGACCCAGTACTTC,CASSLSHRAQETQYF,TRBJ2-5,many,TRBV28,.
TGTGCCAGCAGCTTAGGGCAGAGGTACGAGCAGTACTTC,CASSLGQRYEQYF,TRBJ2-7,many,TRBV7-6,.
TGTGCCAGCAGCTTGCTGGGGGCCCCACGCTATGGCTACACCTTC,CASSLLGAPRYGYTF,TRBJ1-2,few,TRBV5-4,.
TGTGCCAGCAGCTTATTTGACCCCCTGGGGCAGCGATACACCGGGGAGCTGTTTTTT,CASSLFDPLGQRYTGELFF,TRBJ2-2,.,TRBV7-8,.
TGCAGTGCTAGAGACCGGCAGGGGGCTATTTACGAGCAGTACTTC,CSARDRQGAIYEQYF,TRBJ2-7,.,TRBV20-1,TRBD1
TGCAGCGTTGACCACGGCTATGGAGAGCAGTACTTC,CSVDHGYGEQYF,TRBJ2-7,many,TRBV29-1,.
TGTGCCAGCACGGGACAGGTTAATTCACCCCTCCACTTT,CASTGQVNSPLHF,TRBJ1-6,many,TRBV2,TRBD1
TGTGCCAGCAGCACGGGGACGTCCTCCTACGAGCAGTACTTC,CASSTGTSSYEQYF,TRBJ2-7,many,TRBV7-9,.
TGTGCCAGTAAAGGAGGGATTTACGATACGCAGTATTTT,CASKGGIYDTQYF,TRBJ2-3,.,TRBV19,.
TGTGCCAGCAGTTTAGTACTAGCGGCGGAGGGCGCGGATACGCAGTATTTT,CASSLVLAAEGADTQYF,TRBJ2-3,many,TRBV12-3/TRBV12-4,TRBD2
TGTGCCAGCAGCCAAGGGACAGCCGACACTGAAGCTTTCTTT,CASSQGTADTEAFF,TRBJ1-1,many,TRBV3-1,.
TGTGCCAGCAGCGTAAGGACTAGCAGCTACGAGCAGTACTTC,CASSVRTSSYEQYF,TRBJ2-7,.,TRBV9,TRBD2
TGCGCCAGCAGCCTTAGACTAGCGGGAGGCGTTTCCAATGAGCAGTTCTTC,CASSLRLAGGVSNEQFF,TRBJ2-1,many,TRBV5-1,TRBD2
TGTGCCACCAGCAGAGAGGGCGTGTGGAGCTCCTACGAGCAGTACTTC,CATSREGVWSSYEQYF,TRBJ2-7,many,TRBV15,.
TGCAGCCAACGTCCGGGACACGAAGAGACCCAGTACTTC,CSQRPGHEETQYF,TRBJ2-5,.,TRBV29-1,.
TGTGCCAGCAGTTTCGAGTTGCGGTACGAGCAGTACTTC,CASSFELRYEQYF,TRBJ2-7,many,TRBV28,.
TGTGCCAGCAGCCAACTTCAGGGTTTTGCCGAGCAGTACTTC,CASSQLQGFAEQYF,TRBJ2-7,few,TRBV14,.
TGTGCCAGCAGCCCGCGACTAGCGGGGGCCTCAACCGGGGAGCTGTTTTTT,CASSPRLAGASTGELFF,TRBJ2-2,many,TRBV7-3,TRBD2
TGTGCCAGCAGCCCCCGGGTCCCCTACGAGCAGTACTTC,CASSPRVPYEQYF,TRBJ2-7,few,TRBV5-7,.
TGCAGTGCTAGGTCTGACGGCACAGATACGCAGTATTTT,CSARSDGTDTQYF,TRBJ2-3,many,TRBV20-1,.